The clone carrying this T cell receptor beta chain showed up many times. The source of the sample is a study of T cells in Graves' hyperthyroidism and ophthalmopathy. CDR1 and CDR2 (germline): SQVTM, ANQGSEA. The CDR3 is 12 residues long. V was clipped by 4 bases and J by 6 bases, with 12 bases between them. It was uncontrolled infection, other autoimmune disease, pregnancy or lactation that excluded patients. Amplification of TCR beta CDR3 regions was performed using RNA transcripts as template. HTBI primers were the set used in a first-round RT-PCR of the TCR CDR3. TCRdb passed the multiplex PCR reads through MiXCR, listing each CDR3 protein once. The sample consists of about 530,000 distinct CDR3 sequences, under 20% of them appearing once.

V usage is TRBV29-1 and J usage is TRBJ1-1; D possibly corresponds to TRBD1 (5 bases). The sample was blood. This clonotype was obtained from a woman aged 18 to 35 with Graves' ophthalmopathy. DNA for the CDR3: TGCAGCGTTGGGAAGTCGGGGCCTGAAGCTTTCTTT. Translating gives CSVGKSGPEAFF.